This TCR beta chain was found in a study of blood T cell repertoires in COVID-19 (dated by TCRdb to about 2020). For context, the study as a whole: Collaborator samples came from the United States, Italy and Spain and covered acute and convalescent phases of COVID-19. The material from the prospective study consisted of cDNA or gDNA derived from T cells, B-cell-depleted T cells, or PBMCs. Subjects who had been exposed to COVID-19, were actively infected with it, or had recovered from it provided the deeply sampled blood TCRbeta repertoires that made up the dataset. The repertoires were released in a freely available public database intended as a resource for research on the immune response to SARS-CoV-2. The samples were drawn from the first 160 participants of the ongoing ImmuneRACE study and from 1,254 subjects provided by 6 global collaborators. The sample metadata nearly always contained a de-identified subject ID, COVID-19 status, age in years and sex. Where HLA class I and class II types were available, the types were taken from metadata supplied by the sample provider, not from assay-based typing. The study at large found these results: Clinical and demographic metadata were provided uncurated, with the amount varying by source and participant.

Taken from cysteine to phenylalanine, the CDR3 has 15 residues. The read is trimmed to its CDR3 DNA, 45 bases read in frame from base 1. Sequences SSHAT (CDR1) and FNYEAQ (CDR2) are obtained from the germline V gene (reference sequence). One collaborating source in Seattle enrolled patients during active infection and followed them longitudinally through the course of disease. Whole blood was collected in K2EDTA tubes by collaborating institutions according to the institutions' own protocols. For TCRbeta analysis, collaborators shipped samples as frozen whole blood, isolated PBMCs, or DNA extracted from either of those sample types. TCRbeta CDR3 regions were amplified from genomic DNA using the immunoSEQ Assay, a bias-controlled multiplex PCR. In the authors' own workflow: The number of nucleated cells in each sample was estimated by amplification of reference gene primers within the assay. Sequence reads were collapsed and filtered to measure the absolute abundance of every unique TCRbeta CDR3 rearrangement. For each sample, productive Simpson clonality was calculated as the square root of Simpson's diversity index over productive rearrangements. The table comes from immuneACCESS by way of TCRdb, which keeps in-frame sequences with V and J called. Part of the clones is missing from these tables; in studies checked, under half for an unresolved V gene and the rest for unknown reasons. V and J calls and clone size are as listed in that table; D and trimming were resolved from the DNA. This sample is represented by fewer than 300,000 clones; roughly 80% of them were singletons. The ten biggest clones cover almost 1.5% of the sample.

Points on this clone: Its antigen is unknown. Compared with germline, one end of the junction differs, possibly owing to a read error.

Recombination joined TRBV7-7 with TRBJ2-3, with 8 central nucleotides matching TRBD2. The clonotype was recovered from a human donor with COVID-19, enrolled during active disease. The donor label of this sample is uncertain. Sequenced: peripheral blood. The CDR3 region: CASSPSGSSADTQYF. The nucleotide sequence reads TGTGCTAGCAGCCCGAGCGGGAGTAGCGCAGATACGCAGTATTTT.